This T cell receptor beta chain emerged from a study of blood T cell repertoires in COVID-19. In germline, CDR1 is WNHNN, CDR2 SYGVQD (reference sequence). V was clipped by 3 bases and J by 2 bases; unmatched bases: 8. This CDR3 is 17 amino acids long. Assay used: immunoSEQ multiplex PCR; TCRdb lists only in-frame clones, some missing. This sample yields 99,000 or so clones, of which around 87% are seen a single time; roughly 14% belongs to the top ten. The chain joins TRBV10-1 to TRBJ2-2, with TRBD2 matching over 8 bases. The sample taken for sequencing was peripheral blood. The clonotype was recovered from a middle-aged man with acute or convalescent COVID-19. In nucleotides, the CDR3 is TGCGCCAGCAGTGAAGCGGGGGCGGGAGCAAACACCGGGGAGCTGTTTTTT. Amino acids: CASSEAGAGANTGELFF.